Listed below are T cell receptor beta chains from one sample, sequenced in a study of T cell changes during pregnancy in multiple sclerosis. Assay: immunoSEQ multiplex PCR; the TCRdb copy retains only in-frame clones and omits some. The sample contains some 67,000 clones, about 92% of which appear only once. The sequenced sample was peripheral blood, obtained after pregnancy. Receptor source: a female donor with multiple sclerosis, enrolled in a pregnancy study. The conserved cysteine and the conserved F or W are not part of the CDR3 here. Each record gives: V gene, J gene, CDR3 protein.

v_gene: TRBV6-1
j_gene: TRBJ2-3
CDR3aa: ASTRMESTDTQY

v_gene: TRBV19
j_gene: TRBJ1-5
CDR3aa: ASRAGQVPHQPQH

v_gene: TRBV6-5
j_gene: TRBJ2-1
CDR3aa: ASSYSRDSNNEQF

v_gene: TRBV9
j_gene: TRBJ1-1
CDR3aa: ASSVVARGPFMNTEAF

v_gene: TRBV6-4
j_gene: TRBJ2-3
CDR3aa: ASSSLAGADTQY

v_gene: TRBV9
j_gene: TRBJ2-3
CDR3aa: ASSVGVSGTSTDTQY

v_gene: TRBV5-4
j_gene: TRBJ2-7
CDR3aa: ASSSAGQTYEQY

v_gene: TRBV6-5
j_gene: TRBJ1-1
CDR3aa: ASSYSTRVNTEAF

v_gene: TRBV28
j_gene: TRBJ1-4
CDR3aa: ASSLGGRHEKLF

v_gene: TRBV14
j_gene: TRBJ2-7
CDR3aa: ASGTGKRAGEQY

v_gene: TRBV19
j_gene: TRBJ2-5
CDR3aa: ASTSLADQETQY

v_gene: TRBV7-8
j_gene: TRBJ2-2
CDR3aa: ASSLGEWGNTGELF

v_gene: TRBV9
j_gene: TRBJ2-7
CDR3aa: ASSHTGTSGSSYEQY

v_gene: TRBV5-1
j_gene: TRBJ2-3
CDR3aa: ASSLLQGEDTQY

v_gene: TRBV9
j_gene: TRBJ1-2
CDR3aa: ASSGDRDGYT

v_gene: TRBV7-9
j_gene: TRBJ1-2
CDR3aa: ASSSNRGERDYGYT

v_gene: TRBV7-9
j_gene: TRBJ2-4
CDR3aa: ASSPGQGENIQY

v_gene: TRBV7-7
j_gene: TRBJ1-3
CDR3aa: ASSQGTAGNTIY

v_gene: TRBV19
j_gene: TRBJ2-2
CDR3aa: ATSGIAGELF

v_gene: TRBV10-3
j_gene: TRBJ1-1
CDR3aa: AIGAGQITEAF

v_gene: TRBV19
j_gene: TRBJ1-5
CDR3aa: ASSDRTEGNQPQH

v_gene: TRBV13
j_gene: TRBJ1-2
CDR3aa: ASSMDSYYGYT

v_gene: TRBV9
j_gene: TRBJ1-2
CDR3aa: ASSAQRTGSGYT

v_gene: TRBV6-4
j_gene: TRBJ2-1
CDR3aa: ASSPRGAGGYNEQF

v_gene: TRBV6-1
j_gene: TRBJ1-2
CDR3aa: ASSEAGPTYGYT

v_gene: TRBV5-6
j_gene: TRBJ2-7
CDR3aa: ASRGTGDSSYEQY